This T cell receptor beta chain was sequenced in a study of shared clonotypes between healthy human individuals. Study-wide results and caveats: Naive CD4 clonotypes overlapped across several donors at roughly 5.1%.

Germline values: CDR1 MDHEN, CDR2 SYDVKM. The CDR3 sequence is 15 residues long. V shed 1 base and J 4 bases; nucleotides not matched to a gene: 5. Concerning this clone: Its target is not known.

Participating donors were healthy, HIV-negative adults free of recent acute infections or vaccinations. CD45RA+ naive and CD45RA-negative memory subsets were separated from CD4+ cells. Replicate PCRs from sorted subsets contained around 200 ng DNA, which is 29,000 or so T cell genomes. TCRdb's copy holds only in-frame clones and misses some; the assay was immunoSEQ multiplex PCR. The profile covers roughly 2.5 million clones, with approximately 92% appearing a single time and 0.14% taken by the ten largest. The chain carries TRBV28 and TRBJ1-2; 8 bases are shared with TRBD1. Source material: naive CD4+ T cells sorted from blood. Specified subset: CD45RA+ positively selected. This clonotype originated in a man younger than 35 in good health. CDR3 residues: CASSLFAGGGYGYTF. For the CDR3, the DNA is TGTGCCAGCAGTTTATTCGCAGGGGGCGGCTATGGCTACACCTTC.